The TCR beta chain under discussion was sequenced for a study of response to subunit inactivated influenza vaccine. The length of the CDR3 is 17 residues. V lost 5 bases and J lost 2; bases outside the gene matches: 8. The V gene's germline CDR1 is SGHTA and CDR2 FQGNSA. This clonotype has ten or more counts. TCRdb reprocessed the RT-PCR reads with MiXCR, giving one entry per CDR3 protein. The sample holds hundreds of thousands of distinct CDR3 sequences, around 8% seen once. The material was PBMCs from blood, obtained less than 25 months after vaccination. The sequence was obtained from a man between 45 and 75 years old who received an inactivated influenza vaccine. This rearrangement joins TRBV7-2 to TRBJ2-7, with 14 bases identical to TRBD2. CDR3 in DNA: TGTGCCAGCAGCACGCCGGGACTAGCGGGAGTCCCCTACGAGCAGTACTTC. Translation: CASSTPGLAGVPYEQYF. Using reference TRBV7-2 and TRBJ2-7 for the parts outside the CDR3, the full variable domain is GAGVSQSPSNKVTEKGKDVELRCDPISGHTALYWYRQSLGQGLEFLIYFQGNSAPDKSGLPSDRFSAERTGGSVSTLTIQRTQQEDSAVYLCASSTPGLAGVPYEQYFGPGTRLTVT.